Included here is one T cell receptor beta chain sequence, with context. Antigen: not known. This sample was taken from a study of PD-1 blockade in mismatch repair-deficient tumors. Notes on the study in general: Tumor-resident clones, often absent from pretreatment blood, expanded after pembrolizumab and then contracted.

PCR or immunohistochemistry showed mismatch repair deficiency in every enrolled patient. Clones were read by immunoSEQ multiplex PCR, and TCRdb kept only the in-frame ones, dropping some. The sample holds about 100,000 clones, 82% seen once. The germline V gene encodes CDR1 LNHNV and CDR2 YYDKDF (reference sequence). The CDR3 totals 15 residues. Trimming shortened V by 0 bases and J by 5 bases, and 13 bases separated the two germline ends. The clonotype comes from an adult with mismatch repair-deficient cancer. The chain has TRBV15 and TRBJ1-1; possibly TRBD1 for D (5 bases). The sequences come from peripheral blood, collected less than 37 weeks after starting pembrolizumab. The CDR3, as DNA: TGTGCCACCAGCAGAGATCGAACAGGTCGAACTGAAGCTTTCTTT. Translation: CATSRDRTGRTEAFF.